These T cell receptor beta chains were read from a single sample in a study of T cell responses to AZD1222 COVID-19 vaccine. Clones were read by immunoSEQ multiplex PCR, and TCRdb kept only the in-frame ones, dropping some. The data contain about 110,000 clones, 88% of them singletons. Sample: peripheral blood, taken on day 0 of MenACWY control vaccination. The receptors shown here come from an adult in good health. CDR3s include the opening cysteine and the closing phenylalanine or tryptophan. The D gene is left open where the match is weak. Only some rows state a clone size, as once, few, many or a class for expanded clones.

CDR3aa: CASGLVETAGGLFF
CDR3nt: TGTGCTAGTGGTTTGGTAGAAACGGCGGGAGGGCTGTTCTTC
v_gene: TRBV12-5
j_gene: TRBJ2-1
d_gene: TRBD2
abundance: -

CDR3aa: CASSLKAARGQRNEQFF
CDR3nt: TGTGCCAGCAGCTTAAAAGCGGCCAGAGGACAGAGAAATGAGCAGTTCTTC
v_gene: TRBV7-3
j_gene: TRBJ2-1
d_gene: -
abundance: -

CDR3aa: CSVDGTSNEQFF
CDR3nt: TGCAGCGTTGACGGGACTAGCAACGAGCAGTTCTTC
v_gene: TRBV29-1
j_gene: TRBJ2-1
d_gene: TRBD2
abundance: -

CDR3aa: CAWSVGTLRVDRSPLHF
CDR3nt: TGTGCCTGGAGTGTGGGGACCCTCAGGGTGGATAGATCACCCCTCCACTTT
v_gene: TRBV30
j_gene: TRBJ1-6
d_gene: -
abundance: -

CDR3aa: CASSFSGHSGNTIYF
CDR3nt: TGTGCCAGCAGTTTTTCGGGGCACTCTGGAAACACCATATATTTT
v_gene: TRBV28
j_gene: TRBJ1-3
d_gene: -
abundance: -

CDR3aa: CASSSPGRGRGQPQHF
CDR3nt: TGTGCCAGTAGTTCCCCCGGCCGAGGACGGGGTCAGCCCCAGCATTTT
v_gene: TRBV19
j_gene: TRBJ1-5
d_gene: -
abundance: -

CDR3aa: CASSPTGVYEQYF
CDR3nt: TGTGCCAGCAGCCCGACAGGGGTCTACGAGCAGTACTTC
v_gene: TRBV28
j_gene: TRBJ2-7
d_gene: TRBD1
abundance: -

CDR3aa: CASSPGLVNTGELFF
CDR3nt: TGTGCCAGCAGCCCGGGACTAGTAAACACCGGGGAGCTGTTTTTT
v_gene: TRBV5-4
j_gene: TRBJ2-2
d_gene: TRBD2
abundance: -

CDR3aa: CASSRIVGSYNSPLHF
CDR3nt: TGTGCCAGCAGTCGCATAGTGGGCTCCTATAATTCACCCCTCCACTTT
v_gene: TRBV28
j_gene: TRBJ1-6
d_gene: -
abundance: -

CDR3aa: CASSPQEGIYTGELFF
CDR3nt: TGTGCCAGCAGCCCCCAAGAGGGGATCTACACCGGGGAGCTGTTTTTT
v_gene: TRBV7-3
j_gene: TRBJ2-2
d_gene: -
abundance: -

CDR3aa: CAISEGAGGSGEQFF
CDR3nt: TGTGCCATCAGTGAGGGGGCAGGGGGTAGCGGTGAGCAGTTCTTC
v_gene: TRBV10-3
j_gene: TRBJ2-1
d_gene: -
abundance: -

CDR3aa: CASSYGGSGNTIYF
CDR3nt: TGTGCCAGCAGCTACGGGGGCTCTGGAAACACCATATATTTT
v_gene: TRBV6-5
j_gene: TRBJ1-3
d_gene: -
abundance: -

CDR3aa: CASREAGFIAFF
CDR3nt: TGTGCCAGCAGGGAGGCGGGTTTCATAGCTTTCTTT
v_gene: TRBV28
j_gene: TRBJ1-1
d_gene: -
abundance: -

CDR3aa: CASTPGTGSYEQYF
CDR3nt: TGTGCCAGCACCCCGGGGACAGGTAGTTACGAGCAGTACTTC
v_gene: TRBV6-2/TRBV6-3
j_gene: TRBJ2-7
d_gene: TRBD1
abundance: -

CDR3aa: CATSDPGQGVHQPQHF
CDR3nt: TGTGCCACCAGTGACCCGGGACAGGGGGTACATCAGCCCCAGCATTTT
v_gene: TRBV24-1
j_gene: TRBJ1-5
d_gene: TRBD1
abundance: -

CDR3aa: CAWGVSYGYTF
CDR3nt: TGTGCCTGGGGTGTTAGCTATGGCTACACCTTC
v_gene: TRBV30
j_gene: TRBJ1-2
d_gene: -
abundance: -

CDR3aa: CASSPPTGGLTYEQYF
CDR3nt: TGTGCCAGCAGTCCCCCGACAGGGGGCTTAACCTACGAGCAGTACTTC
v_gene: TRBV7-2
j_gene: TRBJ2-7
d_gene: TRBD1
abundance: -

CDR3aa: CASSFPDRGRDTEAFF
CDR3nt: TGTGCCAGCAGCTTCCCCGACCGCGGGCGGGACACTGAAGCTTTCTTT
v_gene: TRBV5-4
j_gene: TRBJ1-1
d_gene: -
abundance: once

CDR3aa: CASRQVGRLRGGQPQHF
CDR3nt: TGTGCCAGCAGACAGGTAGGCCGCCTAAGGGGTGGTCAGCCCCAGCATTTT
v_gene: TRBV27
j_gene: TRBJ1-5
d_gene: -
abundance: -

CDR3aa: CASSETGTGGTDTQYF
CDR3nt: TGTGCCAGCAGCGAGACCGGGACAGGGGGCACAGATACGCAGTATTTT
v_gene: TRBV9
j_gene: TRBJ2-3
d_gene: TRBD1
abundance: -

CDR3aa: CASSREASSGNTIYF
CDR3nt: TGTGCCAGCTCCCGCGAGGCCAGCTCTGGAAACACCATATATTTT
v_gene: TRBV18
j_gene: TRBJ1-3
d_gene: -
abundance: -

CDR3aa: CAWRLVSTDTQYF
CDR3nt: TGTGCCTGGAGGCTAGTAAGCACAGATACGCAGTATTTT
v_gene: TRBV30
j_gene: TRBJ2-3
d_gene: -
abundance: -

CDR3aa: CASSLLGGEKLFF
CDR3nt: TGTGCCAGCAGCTTGCTCGGGGGTGAAAAACTGTTTTTT
v_gene: TRBV5-5
j_gene: TRBJ1-4
d_gene: -
abundance: -

CDR3aa: CASSQGPDRGYTF
CDR3nt: TGTGCCAGCAGCCAAGGTCCAGATCGTGGCTACACCTTC
v_gene: TRBV3-1/TRBV3-2
j_gene: TRBJ1-2
d_gene: -
abundance: once

CDR3aa: CASSQASGLSNYGYTF
CDR3nt: TGCGCCAGCAGCCAAGCCTCGGGTCTTTCTAACTATGGCTACACCTTC
v_gene: TRBV4-1
j_gene: TRBJ1-2
d_gene: -
abundance: -

CDR3aa: CAGRGETEAFF
CDR3nt: TGTGCCGGCCGGGGGGAAACTGAAGCTTTCTTT
v_gene: TRBV6-5
j_gene: TRBJ1-1
d_gene: -
abundance: -

CDR3aa: CASSQSGIATGELFF
CDR3nt: TGTGCCAGCAGCCAATCTGGAATAGCCACCGGGGAGCTGTTTTTT
v_gene: TRBV16
j_gene: TRBJ2-2
d_gene: -
abundance: -

CDR3aa: CASSLPDRGYGYTF
CDR3nt: TGTGCCAGCAGCCTCCCCGACAGGGGCTATGGCTACACCTTC
v_gene: TRBV3-1/TRBV3-2
j_gene: TRBJ1-2
d_gene: TRBD1
abundance: -